The 6 T cell receptor beta chains reported below all come from one sample, sequenced in a study of T-cell reconstitution after alpha-beta-depleted transplantation in children. Using unique molecular identifiers, the investigators prepared the TCRbeta library. TCRdb reanalysed the PCR reads using MiXCR and keeps one entry per CDR3 protein. This sample has about 500,000 distinct CDR3 sequences, with approximately 32% found just once. The source was PBMCs from the stem cell graft donor, collected from the stem cell graft. These receptors were obtained from a human donor who donated a stem cell graft to a child with aplastic anemia.

This chain uses TRBV21-1 with TRBJ2-7. TRBV21-1 is termed a pseudogene. The CDR3 spans 13 residues. The CDR3 sequence is CASSFSGGCEQYV. CDR3 bases: TGTGCCAGCAGCTTTTCCGGTGGATGCGAGCAGTACGTC.

This clonotype was counted a few times. The gene calls are TRBV7-9 and TRBJ2-1; TRBD2 agrees at 7 bases. This CDR3 contains 15 residues. Germline CDR1 is SEHNR and CDR2 is FQNEAQ (reference sequence). The J segment lost 7 bases and the V segment lost 2 bases, leaving 8 bases of the junction unmatched. The CDR3 sequence is CASSLSGVTRNEQFF. CDR3 coding DNA: TGTGCCAGCAGCTTAAGCGGGGTAACGAGGAATGAGCAGTTCTTC.

The gene calls are TRBV6-1 and TRBJ1-1; maybe TRBD1 (6 bases). This CDR3 contains 14 residues. V lost 6 bases and J lost 1, with 12 bases in between. Germline lookup yields CDR1 MNHNS and CDR2 SASEGT. The CDR3 region is CASSEDSSNTEAFF. The CDR3 DNA is TGTGCCAGCAGCGAGGACAGTTCGAACACTGAAGCTTTCTTT.

The chain uses TRBV29-1 and TRBJ2-1, with D tentatively TRBD2 (6 bases). CDR1 is SQVTM and CDR2 is ANQGSEA in the germline V gene. Trimming left V 4 bases short and J 1 base short, with 11 bases between. This CDR3 comprises 14 residues. The CDR3 DNA reads TGCAGCGTTGCTCGCAGCGGGTCCTACAATGAGCAGTTCTTC. Protein product: CSVARSGSYNEQFF.

This clonotype turned up a few times. The CDR3: CASSEQQLGYEQYF. The CDR3 bases are TGTGCCAGCAGCGAGCAGCAGCTCGGCTACGAGCAGTACTTC. The chain uses TRBV9 and TRBJ2-7; D gene ambiguous. V gave up 3 bases and J gave up 3 bases, with 13 bases separating them. Germline CDR1 reads SGDLS; CDR2 reads YYNGEE. The CDR3 covers 14 residues.

The table lists this clonotype with many counts. The chain recombines TRBV20-1 with TRBJ2-7, with D possibly being TRBD2 (6 bases). The CDR3 is made up of 13 amino acids. The germline V and J ends were trimmed by 3 bases and 3 bases, with 12 bases remaining between them. CDR1 and CDR2 (germline): DFQATT, SNEGSKA (reference sequence). DNA for the CDR3: TGCAGTGCTAGGGCCCCGGGACTCTACGAGCAGTACTTC. Its protein is CSARAPGLYEQYF.